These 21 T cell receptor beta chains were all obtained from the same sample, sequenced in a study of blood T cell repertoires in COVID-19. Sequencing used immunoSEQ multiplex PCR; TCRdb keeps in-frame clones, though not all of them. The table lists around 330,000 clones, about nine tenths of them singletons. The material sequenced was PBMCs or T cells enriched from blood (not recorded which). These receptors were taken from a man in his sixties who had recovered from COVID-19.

CDR3: CASSLVPGGASEQFF. Written as DNA, the CDR3 is TGCGCCAGCAGCTTGGTACCTGGGGGGGCCAGTGAGCAGTTCTTC. V usage is TRBV5-1 and J usage is TRBJ2-1; D is possibly TRBD2 (7 bases). Germline V CDR1 and CDR2: SGHRS, YFSETQ. V lost 0 bases and J 9 bases, leaving 16 bases between the germline ends. CDR3 length: 15 amino acids. The full variable domain, its missing parts supplied by reference TRBV5-1 and TRBJ2-1, is KAGVTQTPRYLIKTRGQQVTLSCSPISGHRSVSWYQQTPGQGLQFLFEYFSETQRNKGNFPGRFSGRQFSNSRSEMNVSTLELGDSALYLCASSLVPGGASEQFFGPGTRLTVL.

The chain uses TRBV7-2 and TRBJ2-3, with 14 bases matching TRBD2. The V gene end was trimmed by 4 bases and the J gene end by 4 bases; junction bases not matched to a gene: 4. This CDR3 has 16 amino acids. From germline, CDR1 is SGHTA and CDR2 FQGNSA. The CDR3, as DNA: TGTGCCAGCAGCTCTTCGGGACTAGCGGGAGCAGATACGCAGTATTTT. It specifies CASSSSGLAGADTQYF.

The CDR3 nucleotides are TGTGCCAGCCTCACAGGGGACAACACTGAAGCTTTCTTT. Amino acids: CASLTGDNTEAFF. The chain is built from TRBV2 and TRBJ1-1, with 7 bases identical to TRBD1. This CDR3 has 13 residues. With V trimmed by 8 bases and J by 2 bases, 5 bases remained unmatched. From germline, CDR1 is SNHLY and CDR2 FYNNEI.

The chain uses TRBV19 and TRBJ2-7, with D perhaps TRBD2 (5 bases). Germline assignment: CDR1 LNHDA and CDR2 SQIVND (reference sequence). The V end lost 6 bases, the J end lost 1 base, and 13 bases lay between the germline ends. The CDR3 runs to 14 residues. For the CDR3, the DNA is TGTGCCAGTAGGAGGGCTTTAGTGTCCTACGAGCAGTACTTC. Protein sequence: CASRRALVSYEQYF.

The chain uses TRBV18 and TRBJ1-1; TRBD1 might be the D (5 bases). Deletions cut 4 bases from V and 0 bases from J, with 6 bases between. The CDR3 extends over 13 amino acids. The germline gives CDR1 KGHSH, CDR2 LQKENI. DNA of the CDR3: TGTGCCAGCTCACAGGGGATGAACACTGAAGCTTTCTTT. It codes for CASSQGMNTEAFF.

The CDR3: CASSVGADPYTGELFF. The CDR3 nucleotides are TGTGCCAGCAGCGTAGGGGCCGATCCTTACACCGGGGAGCTGTTTTTT. V and J are TRBV9 and TRBJ2-2; no clear D. From germline, CDR1 is SGDLS and CDR2 YYNGEE. This CDR3 has 16 amino acids. V lost 0 bases to trimming and J lost 3 bases, with 12 bases between them.

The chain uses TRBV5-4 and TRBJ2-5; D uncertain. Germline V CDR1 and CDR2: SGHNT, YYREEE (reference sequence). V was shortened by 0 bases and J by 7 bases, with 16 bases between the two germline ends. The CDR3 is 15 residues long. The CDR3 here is CASSLDRPGSGTQYF. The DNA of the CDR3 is TGTGCCAGCAGCTTGGATCGACCAGGATCAGGGACCCAGTACTTC. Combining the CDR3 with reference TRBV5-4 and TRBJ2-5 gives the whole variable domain ETGVTQSPTHLIKTRGQQVTLRCSSQSGHNTVSWYQQALGQGPQFIFQYYREEENGRGNFPPRFSGLQFPNYSSELNVNALELDDSALYLCASSLDRPGSGTQYFGPGTRLLVL.

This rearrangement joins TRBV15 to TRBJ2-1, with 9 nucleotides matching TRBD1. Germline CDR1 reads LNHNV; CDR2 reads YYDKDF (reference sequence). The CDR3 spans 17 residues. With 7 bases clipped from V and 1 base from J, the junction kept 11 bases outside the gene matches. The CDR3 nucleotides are TGTGCCACCAATGGGCGGAAACAGGGGGCATCCTACAATGAGCAGTTCTTC. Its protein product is CATNGRKQGASYNEQFF.

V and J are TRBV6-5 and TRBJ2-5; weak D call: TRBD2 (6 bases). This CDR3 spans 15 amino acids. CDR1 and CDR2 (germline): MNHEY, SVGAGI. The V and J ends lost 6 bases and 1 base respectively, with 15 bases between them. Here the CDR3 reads CASSRQLGGQETQYF. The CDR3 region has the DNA TGTGCCAGCAGCCGCCAACTGGGGGGCCAAGAGACCCAGTACTTC.

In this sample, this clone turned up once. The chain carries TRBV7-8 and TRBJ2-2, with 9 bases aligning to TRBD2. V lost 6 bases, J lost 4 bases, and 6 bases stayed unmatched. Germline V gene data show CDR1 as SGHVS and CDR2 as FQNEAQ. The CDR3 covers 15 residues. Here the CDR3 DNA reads TGTGCCAGCAGGGTACTAGCGGGTGGCACCGGGGAGCTGTTTTTT. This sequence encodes CASRVLAGGTGELFF.

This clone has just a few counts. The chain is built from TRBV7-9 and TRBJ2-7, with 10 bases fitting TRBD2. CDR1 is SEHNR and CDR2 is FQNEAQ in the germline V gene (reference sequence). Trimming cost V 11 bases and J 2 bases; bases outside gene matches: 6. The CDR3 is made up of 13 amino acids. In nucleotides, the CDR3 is TGTGCCTACGGCCTAGCGGGGGCCTACGAGCAGTACTTC. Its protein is CAYGLAGAYEQYF. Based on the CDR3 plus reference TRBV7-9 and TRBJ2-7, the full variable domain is DTGVSQNPRHKITKRGQNVTFRCDPISEHNRLYWYRQTLGQGPEFLTYFQNEAQLEKSRLLSDRFSAERPKGSFSTLEIQRTEQGDSAMYLCAYGLAGAYEQYFGPGTRLTVT.

CDR3 loop: CASRGQGSFF. In DNA, the CDR3 is TGTGCCAGCAGGGGACAGGGCTCCTTCTTC. The J gene is TRBJ2-1, the V gene TRBV12-3 or TRBV12-4, with 9 bases lining up with TRBD1. After removal of 6 bases from V and 16 bases from J, the junction contained 4 bases not matched to a gene. CDR3 length: 10 amino acids.

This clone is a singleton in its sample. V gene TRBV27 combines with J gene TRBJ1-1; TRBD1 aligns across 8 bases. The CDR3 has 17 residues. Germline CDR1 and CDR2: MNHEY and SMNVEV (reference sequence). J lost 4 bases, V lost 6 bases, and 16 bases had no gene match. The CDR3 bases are TGTGCCAGCAGCCAACGACCGACAGGGGCCTGGGGCACTGAAGCTTTCTTT. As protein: CASSQRPTGAWGTEAFF.

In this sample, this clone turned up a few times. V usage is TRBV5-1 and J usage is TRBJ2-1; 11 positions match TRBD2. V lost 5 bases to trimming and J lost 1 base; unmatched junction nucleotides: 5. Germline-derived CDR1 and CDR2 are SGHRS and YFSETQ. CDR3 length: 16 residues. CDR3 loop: CASRSSGGASYNEQFF. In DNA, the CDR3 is TGCGCCAGCAGAAGTAGCGGGGGGGCTTCCTACAATGAGCAGTTCTTC.

This CDR3 is CASSNPGGAKDTQYF. CDR3 DNA: TGTGCCAGCAGCAACCCCGGGGGGGCCAAAGATACGCAGTATTTT. This chain connects TRBV7-3 to TRBJ2-3; TRBD2 agrees at 8 bases. This CDR3 has 15 amino acids. The V segment lost 5 bases and the J segment 5 bases; nucleotides outside the gene matches: 9. Germline values: CDR1 SGHTA, CDR2 FQGTGA.

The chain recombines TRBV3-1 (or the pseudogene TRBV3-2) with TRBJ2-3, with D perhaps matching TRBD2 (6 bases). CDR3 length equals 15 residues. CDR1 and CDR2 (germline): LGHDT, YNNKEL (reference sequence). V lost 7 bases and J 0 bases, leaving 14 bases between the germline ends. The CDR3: CASTLTGRSTDTQYF. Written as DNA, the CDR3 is TGTGCCAGCACGCTGACGGGGAGGAGCACAGATACGCAGTATTTT.

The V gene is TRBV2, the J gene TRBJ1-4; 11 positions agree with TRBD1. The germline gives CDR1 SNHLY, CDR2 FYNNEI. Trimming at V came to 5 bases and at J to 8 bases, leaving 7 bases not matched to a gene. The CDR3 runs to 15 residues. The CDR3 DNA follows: TGTGCCAGCAGTCACCCGGGACAGGGGGTGGAAAAACTGTTTTTT. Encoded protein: CASSHPGQGVEKLFF.

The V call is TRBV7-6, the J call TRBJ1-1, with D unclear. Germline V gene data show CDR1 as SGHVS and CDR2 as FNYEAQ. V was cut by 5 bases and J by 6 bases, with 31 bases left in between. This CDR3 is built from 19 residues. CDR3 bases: TGTGCCAGCAGCCCCGCCCCTGACCTTCGAGGGTCTGATTTGCCTGAAGCTTTCTTT. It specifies CASSPAPDLRGSDLPEAFF.

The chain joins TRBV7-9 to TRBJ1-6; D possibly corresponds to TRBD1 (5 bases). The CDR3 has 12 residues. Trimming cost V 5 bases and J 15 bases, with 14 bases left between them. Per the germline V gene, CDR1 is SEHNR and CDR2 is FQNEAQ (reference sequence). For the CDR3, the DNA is TGTGCCAGCAGCCCCCAGGGTGAGGTCCTCCACTTT. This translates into CASSPQGEVLHF. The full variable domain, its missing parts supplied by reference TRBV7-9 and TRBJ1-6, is DTGVSQNPRHKITKRGQNVTFRCDPISEHNRLYWYRQTLGQGPEFLTYFQNEAQLEKSRLLSDRFSAERPKGSFSTLEIQRTEQGDSAMYLCASSPQGEVLHFGNGTRLTVT.

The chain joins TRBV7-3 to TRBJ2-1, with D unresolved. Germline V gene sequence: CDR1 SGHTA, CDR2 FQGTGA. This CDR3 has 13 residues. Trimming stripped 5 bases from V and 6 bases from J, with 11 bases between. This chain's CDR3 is CASSLGSSNEQFF. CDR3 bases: TGTGCCAGCAGCCTCGGGTCGTCCAATGAGCAGTTCTTC. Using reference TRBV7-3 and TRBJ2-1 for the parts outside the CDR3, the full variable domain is GAGVSQTPSNKVTEKGKYVELRCDPISGHTALYWYRQSLGQGPEFLIYFQGTGAADDSGLPNDRFFAVRPEGSVSTLKIQRTERGDSAVYLCASSLGSSNEQFFGPGTRLTVL.

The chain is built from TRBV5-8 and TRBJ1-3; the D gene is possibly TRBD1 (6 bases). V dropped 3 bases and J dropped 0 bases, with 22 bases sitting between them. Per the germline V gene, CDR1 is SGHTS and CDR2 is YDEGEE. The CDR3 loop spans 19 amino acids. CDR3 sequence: CASSWEMENRAFSGNTIYF. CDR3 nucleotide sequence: TGTGCCAGCAGCTGGGAGATGGAGAACAGGGCCTTCTCTGGAAACACCATATATTTT.